Given below is one T cell receptor (beta chain) in context. This clonotype was observed a handful of times. No cognate antigen has been identified for it. No base-level quality is on record; no much larger clone is a single base apart. This sample was included in a study of identical twins (dated by TCRdb to 2016 to 2017). Regarding the research as a whole: The study deep-sequenced TCR alpha and beta repertoires from monozygotic twins, unrelated adults of various ages and cord blood to test whether fetal clonotypes persist. Replicate twin experiments were performed at different times using different library preparation protocols to rule out contamination.

The library was built by means of 5' RACE. Sequencing used an Illumina HiSeq 2000. Template switching added a universal primer binding site, and the final cDNA carried a unique molecular identifier that allowed TCR cDNA molecules to be counted accurately. Specific primers in the conserved constant-segment region were used to synthesize first-strand cDNA for the TCR alpha and beta chains. To control for contamination, each cDNA library was double barcoded with a SMART-Mk sample barcode plus Illumina barcodes. Two successive PCR steps introduced TruSeq adapter sequences along with Illumina sample barcodes. The Illumina HiSeq platform was used with custom primers to sequence TCR alpha and beta cDNA libraries. The study's own analysis went as follows. Unique molecular identifiers were extracted from raw reads with MiGEC, and CDR3 positions were determined with MiXCR. Recombination models were inferred per individual with the repgenHMM and IGoR tools using an EM algorithm. The tcR package in R was used for shared clonotype analysis, with sharing normalized by the product of cloneset sizes. Out-of-frame nonproductive sequences were analyzed to study raw recombination free of thymic and clonal selection effects. TCRdb trimmed public reads at Q25 via fastp, called clones via MiXCR and kept in-frame beta chains. Every distinct CDR3 protein forms one entry, paired with its most common genes and DNA. The V and J calls here are based on TCRdb, not the publication. The sample table records around 1.7 million distinct CDR3 sequences; less than 35% of these occur just once. About 0.25% of the sample belongs to the ten largest clones.

Every donor in the study was a healthy Caucasian. Results and caveats for the whole study, not just this receptor: In monozygotic twins, out-of-frame TCR alpha sharing was systematically underestimated by recombination models, although the models agreed with sharing between unrelated individuals. A weaker excess of twin sharing was found in beta out-of-frame sequences because the signal-to-noise ratio was lowered by fewer shared sequences. Abundant cord blood beta clonotypes carried fewer insertions; young adult naive repertoires showed a weaker similar trend, while memory repertoires showed none. Compared with coincidental sharing between unrelated individuals, out-of-frame TCR alpha sequences shared between twins showed an excess of sequences with low generation probability. Invariant T cells such as MAIT and iNKT could partly confound zero-insertion analyses, although diverse VJ usage argued against such confounding for most clonotypes. Conclusions relied on cross-sectional statistical analysis, since the same donors could not be followed over many years.

The material sequenced was cord blood. The sequence was obtained from a newborn girl in good health.

The DNA is as follows: TGTGCCAGCAGCCAGGGGTTCGAACGAAACTATGGCTACACCTTC. Translation gives CASSQGFERNYGYTF. This chain is built from TRBV3-1 and TRBJ1-2; the D gene is not confidently resolved. Including the terminal cysteine and phenylalanine, the CDR3 comprises 15 residues. The sequence is cut down to CDR3 DNA, 45 bases in frame from base 1. V is clipped by 3 bases and J by 2 bases, and the sequence between their germline boundaries is 13 bases long. CDR1 LGHDT and CDR2 YNNKEL were looked up in the germline V gene (reference sequence).